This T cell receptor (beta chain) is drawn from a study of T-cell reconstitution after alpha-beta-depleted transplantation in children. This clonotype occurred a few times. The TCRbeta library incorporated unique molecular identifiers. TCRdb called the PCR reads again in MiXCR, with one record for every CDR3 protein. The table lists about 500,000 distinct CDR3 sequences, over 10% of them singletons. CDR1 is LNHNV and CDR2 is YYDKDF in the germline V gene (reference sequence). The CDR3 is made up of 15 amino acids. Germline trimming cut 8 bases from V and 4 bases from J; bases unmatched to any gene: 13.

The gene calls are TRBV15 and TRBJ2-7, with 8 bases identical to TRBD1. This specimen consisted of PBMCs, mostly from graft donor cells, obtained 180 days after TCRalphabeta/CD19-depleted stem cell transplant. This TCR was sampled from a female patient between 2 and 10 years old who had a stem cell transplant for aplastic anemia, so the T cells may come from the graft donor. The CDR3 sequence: CATSNGQGGLYEQYF. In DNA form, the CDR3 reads TGTGCCACCTCCAATGGACAGGGTGGTTTGTACGAGCAGTACTTC.